The next 21 T cell receptor beta chains were all read from a single sample in a study of control samples from healthy donors and cancer patients. The protocol was immunoSEQ multiplex PCR, while the TCRdb copy is restricted to in-frame clones and leaves out a portion. The table records 350,000 to 450,000 clones, 75% to 95% of them present only once. Material: PBMCs. The receptors shown here come from a man in his forties or fifties with head and neck cancer.

J is TRBJ2-5 and V is TRBV10-2, with unresolved D. This CDR3 region has 11 residues. Germline CDR1 WSHSY, CDR2 SAAADI. Trimming cost V 5 bases and J 1 base, with 2 bases left between them. The CDR3 spells CASSSQETQYF. The CDR3 DNA sequence: TGCGCCAGCAGTTCCCAAGAGACCCAGTACTTC.

Details on this clone: Other nucleotide sequences from this sample produce the same CDR3. The rearrangement links TRBV6-2 or TRBV6-3 to TRBJ1-5, with D hard to call. The CDR3 is 14 residues long. Germline V gene sequence: CDR1 MNHEY, CDR2 SVGEGT. The germline V and J ends were trimmed by 2 bases and 0 bases, with 5 bases remaining between them. CDR3 residues: CASSYGNSNQPQHF. The CDR3 DNA reads TGTGCCAGCAGTTACGGCAATAGCAATCAGCCCCAGCATTTT.

The J gene is TRBJ2-1, the V gene TRBV9; D is unclear. This CDR3 spans 14 amino acids. The germline V gene has CDR1 SGDLS and CDR2 YYNGEE. With 0 bases removed from V and 4 bases from J, the gap between germline ends came to 8 bases. CDR3 loop: CASSVEGHYNEQFF. The DNA for the CDR3 is TGTGCCAGCAGCGTAGAAGGCCATTACAATGAGCAGTTCTTC.

J is TRBJ2-3 and V is TRBV11-2, with 11 bases aligning to TRBD2. The V gene end was trimmed by 5 bases and the J gene end by 2 bases; junction bases not matched to a gene: 9. The CDR3 extends over 17 amino acids. The germline V gene encodes CDR1 SGHAT and CDR2 FQNNGV. In nucleotides, the CDR3 is TGTGCCAGCAGCCCGGGGACTAGCGGTATGATCACAGATACGCAGTATTTT. It specifies CASSPGTSGMITDTQYF.

The chain is built from TRBV10-1 and TRBJ2-1; 8 bases map to TRBD2. Looked up from germline, CDR1 is WNHNN and CDR2 is SYGVQD (reference sequence). The CDR3 covers 16 residues. V trimming: 8 bases; J trimming: 8 bases; junction bases outside the gene matches: 17. The CDR3 DNA follows: TGCGCCAGCGGGAGAGCGGGAGAGCCCACGGGTGATGAGCAGTTCTTC. Amino acid sequence: CASGRAGEPTGDEQFF.

V and J are TRBV18 and TRBJ1-1, with D maybe TRBD1 (5 bases). CDR3 length equals 12 residues. CDR1 KGHSH and CDR2 LQKENI come from the germline V gene. Trimming pared 6 bases from V and 4 bases from J, leaving 9 bases between. CDR3 in DNA: TGTGCCAGCTCTCCGGACACCACTGAAGCTTTCTTT. Its translation is CASSPDTTEAFF.

The V call is TRBV10-2, the J call TRBJ2-7, with 9 bases identical to TRBD1. This CDR3 comprises 15 residues. Germline V gene lookup returns CDR1 WSHSY and CDR2 SAAADI. J lost 3 bases, V lost 0 bases, and 3 bases had no gene match. The CDR3 nucleotides are TGCGCCAGCAGTGAGTCTTGGGACAGGGTCTACGAGCAGTACTTC. This sequence encodes CASSESWDRVYEQYF.

This clone was observed once. The chain links TRBV5-1 to TRBJ2-1; TRBD1 or TRBD2 may be the D gene (5 bases each). Per germline, CDR1 SGHRS and CDR2 YFSETQ. This CDR3 spans 13 amino acids. V dropped 2 bases and J dropped 8 bases, with 11 bases sitting between them. For the CDR3, the DNA is TGCGCCAGCAGCTTCCGGGGCCGGGATGAGCAGTTCTTC. Protein product: CASSFRGRDEQFF. Drawing the rest from reference TRBV5-1 and TRBJ2-1, the complete variable domain is KAGVTQTPRYLIKTRGQQVTLSCSPISGHRSVSWYQQTPGQGLQFLFEYFSETQRNKGNFPGRFSGRQFSNSRSEMNVSTLELGDSALYLCASSFRGRDEQFFGPGTRLTVL.

The rearrangement links TRBV20-1 to TRBJ1-2, with D possibly TRBD1 on 6 matching bases. This CDR3 has 12 residues. Per the germline V gene, CDR1 is DFQATT and CDR2 is SNEGSKA (reference sequence). V lost 3 bases and J lost 8, with 13 bases in between. CDR3 protein: CSASPGADGYTF. The CDR3 DNA reads TGCAGTGCTAGTCCAGGGGCGGACGGCTACACCTTC.

The rearrangement uses TRBV6-1 and TRBJ1-2; 8 nucleotides match TRBD1. Germline CDR1 is MNHNS and CDR2 is SASEGT. V gave up 0 bases and J gave up 8 bases; unmatched junction bases: 8. The length of the CDR3 is 15 residues. The CDR3 reads CASSEAGQGREGYTF. Written as DNA, the CDR3 is TGTGCCAGCAGTGAAGCCGGACAGGGACGGGAAGGCTACACCTTC.

A few counts support this clone. This chain links TRBV7-3 with TRBJ2-7; 9 nucleotides align to TRBD1. V trimming: 3 bases; J trimming: 2 bases; junction bases outside the gene matches: 5. Per germline, CDR1 SGHTA and CDR2 FQGTGA. The CDR3 is 15 residues long. The chain's CDR3 is CASSFTGGDTYEQYF. CDR3 bases: TGTGCCAGCAGCTTTACAGGGGGCGATACCTACGAGCAGTACTTC.

This clone was detected only once. The chain links TRBV7-3 to TRBJ2-1; a weak D match, TRBD1 (5 bases). V was shortened by 3 bases and J by 7 bases, with 10 bases between the two germline ends. In germline, CDR1 is SGHTA, CDR2 FQGTGA. This CDR3 spans 13 amino acids. In nucleotides, the CDR3 is TGTGCCAGCAGCTTGCAGGGTTTTAATGAGCAGTTCTTC. This codes for CASSLQGFNEQFF. Full variable domain (missing parts from reference TRBV7-3 and TRBJ2-1): GAGVSQTPSNKVTEKGKYVELRCDPISGHTALYWYRQSLGQGPEFLIYFQGTGAADDSGLPNDRFFAVRPEGSVSTLKIQRTERGDSAVYLCASSLQGFNEQFFGPGTRLTVL.

The rearrangement joins TRBV28 to TRBJ2-3, with 8 nucleotides matching TRBD2. Germline CDR1 is MDHEN and CDR2 is SYDVKM. Losses at the gene ends were 8 bases for V and 0 bases for J; bases not matched to a gene: 7. CDR3 length: 15 amino acids. The CDR3 DNA is TGTGCCAGCTCAAGCGGGGGACCCAGCACAGATACGCAGTATTTT. Residues: CASSSGGPSTDTQYF.

The chain has TRBV12-5 and TRBJ2-3; 8 bases agree with TRBD1. Germline CDR1 is LGHNT and CDR2 is FRNRAP. Trimming removed 7 bases from V and 1 base from J; junction bases left unmatched: 7. The CDR3 sequence is 15 residues long. The CDR3, as DNA: TGTGCTAGTGCCCCCACAGGGGGACGCACAGATACGCAGTATTTT. Its protein is CASAPTGGRTDTQYF.

This chain links TRBV10-1 with TRBJ2-1; either TRBD1 or TRBD2 may supply D (7 bases each). Germline CDR1 and CDR2: WNHNN and SYGVQD (reference sequence). This CDR3 has 14 residues. Trimming cost V 3 bases and J 8 bases, with 14 bases left between them. CDR3 DNA sequence: TGCGCCAGCAGTGAAGGCAGGGGGAGGGATGAGCAGTTCTTC. Its protein product is CASSEGRGRDEQFF.

CDR3 loop: CASGPLAGEGTGELFF. CDR3 coding DNA: TGTGCCAGCGGTCCGCTAGCGGGAGAAGGAACCGGGGAGCTGTTTTTT. This chain links TRBV7-9 with TRBJ2-2; 10 positions match TRBD2. Germline CDR1 reads SEHNR; CDR2 reads FQNEAQ (reference sequence). The CDR3 extends over 16 amino acids. Unmatched junction bases numbered 11, after V lost 8 bases and J lost 5 bases.

This chain links TRBV4-2 with TRBJ2-1, with D perhaps matching TRBD1 or TRBD2 (7 bases each). CDR1 and CDR2 from the germline V gene are LGHNA and YNFKEQ. V was clipped by 3 bases and J by 9 bases, with 21 bases between them. This CDR3 is 16 amino acids long. The CDR3 sequence is CASSQMTSRQGGEQFF. CDR3 in DNA: TGTGCCAGCAGCCAGATGACTAGCCGGCAGGGGGGTGAGCAGTTCTTC.

The rearrangement links TRBV30 to TRBJ1-6; D is perhaps TRBD1 (5 bases). Germline CDR1 and CDR2: GTSNPN and SVGIG (reference sequence). The V end lost 4 bases, the J end lost 7 bases, and 11 bases lay between the germline ends. This CDR3 has 13 residues. In DNA form, the CDR3 reads TGTGCCTGGACCCAGGGAATGAATTCACCCCTCCACTTT. This encodes CAWTQGMNSPLHF.

The rearrangement uses TRBV6-2 or TRBV6-3 and TRBJ2-7; no clear D. CDR1 and CDR2 from the germline V gene are MNHEY and SVGEGT. Trimming cost V 0 bases and J 3 bases, with 6 bases left between them. This CDR3 comprises 13 residues. The chain's CDR3 is CASSYSVIYEQYF. CDR3 sequence (DNA): TGTGCCAGCAGTTACTCCGTGATCTACGAGCAGTACTTC.

The chain combines TRBV27 with TRBJ1-5, with D perhaps TRBD1 (6 bases). The V end was cut by 5 bases, the J end by 4 bases, with 15 bases between. Germline loops: CDR1 MNHEY, CDR2 SMNVEV (reference sequence). The CDR3 contains 15 residues. CDR3 DNA sequence: TGTGCCAGCAGTCCCTGGACAGAGGGGAATCAGCCCCAGCATTTT. Protein: CASSPWTEGNQPQHF.

This chain joins TRBV27 and TRBJ2-5, with 8 nucleotides matching TRBD2. The CDR3 consists of 14 residues. Looked up from germline, CDR1 is MNHEY and CDR2 is SMNVEV (reference sequence). V shed 3 bases, J shed 4 bases, and the junction held 4 bases outside the gene matches. CDR3: CASSFSGAGETQYF. CDR3 in DNA: TGTGCCAGCAGTTTTAGCGGGGCAGGAGAGACCCAGTACTTC.